A single sample gave rise to the 21 T cell receptor beta chains below, sequenced in a study of follicular helper T cells after annual influenza vaccination. Measured with immunoSEQ multiplex PCR; TCRdb has only the in-frame clones, and not every one. The sample holds 6,500 to 10,000 clones, roughly four fifths seen once. Documented time point: 2014-2015 season, pre-vaccination. This specimen was CXCR5+ CD38- circulating T follicular helper cells from blood, taken on the day of influenza vaccination. Subset noted: circulating Tfh, non-naive CD4+CXCR5+PD-1+ (ICOS+CD38+ or ICOS-CD38-). These receptors were collected from an adult who received the influenza vaccine.

This clone appeared once. The CDR3 coding sequence is TGTGCCACCCTAAGCTCCTATAATTCACCCCTCCACTTT. This translates into CATLSSYNSPLHF. The V gene is TRBV6-1, the J gene TRBJ1-6; D is undetermined. Germline-derived CDR1 and CDR2 are MNHNS and SASEGT. Trimming removed 10 bases at V and 0 bases at J, with 7 bases between. The CDR3 covers 13 residues.

The chain is built from TRBV18 and TRBJ1-2; D is perhaps TRBD1 (6 bases). Germline-derived CDR1 and CDR2 are KGHSH and LQKENI. The CDR3 is made up of 16 amino acids. Trimming cost V 2 bases and J 4 bases, with 17 bases left between them. CDR3 sequence (DNA): TGTGCCAGCTCACCAATGGCGGCAGGGGACACCTATGGCTACACCTTC. This gives the protein CASSPMAAGDTYGYTF.

The CDR3 coding sequence is TGTGCCAGCAGCCCGGACTATTCGGCCGGGGAGCTGTTTTTT. Its protein is CASSPDYSAGELFF. The V and J genes are TRBV7-2 and TRBJ2-2; D is perhaps TRBD2 (6 bases). V lost 5 bases to trimming and J lost 6 bases, with 13 bases between them. CDR3 length: 14 amino acids. From germline, CDR1 is SGHTA and CDR2 FQGNSA.

The gene calls are TRBV28 and TRBJ2-3; 9 nucleotides agree with TRBD2. Germline V gene lookup returns CDR1 MDHEN and CDR2 SYDVKM. Trimming at V came to 5 bases and at J to 1 base, leaving 10 bases not matched to a gene. The CDR3 sequence is 17 residues long. CDR3 in amino acids: CASSVAGASSGTDTQYF. CDR3 bases: TGTGCCAGCAGTGTAGCGGGGGCGTCGTCTGGCACAGATACGCAGTATTTT.

The chain recombines TRBV5-1 with TRBJ2-2; 9 nucleotides align to TRBD1. CDR1 SGHRS and CDR2 YFSETQ come from the germline V gene. J gave up 4 bases and V 4 bases, and 2 bases lay outside the gene matches. The CDR3 is 14 amino acids. CDR3: CASSATGGTGELFF. CDR3 coding DNA: TGCGCCAGCAGCGCGACAGGGGGCACCGGGGAGCTGTTTTTT.

The chain uses TRBV4-3 and TRBJ2-4; tentatively, D is TRBD1 (6 bases). V was trimmed by 4 bases and J by 1 base, leaving 14 bases between them. CDR3 length equals 16 residues. Germline V gives CDR1 LGHNA, CDR2 YSLEER. The CDR3 region is CASSLAGTPAKNIQYF. The CDR3 region has the DNA TGCGCCAGCAGCCTCGCCGGGACACCCGCCAAAAACATTCAGTACTTC.

This clone was recorded once. V gene TRBV28 combines with J gene TRBJ2-1; D is undetermined. Trimming took 5 bases from V and 4 from J, leaving 12 bases between them. The CDR3 is 14 residues long. Germline lookup yields CDR1 MDHEN and CDR2 SYDVKM. CDR3 loop: CASSPPDKYNEQFF. For the CDR3, the DNA is TGTGCCAGCAGTCCCCCAGACAAGTACAATGAGCAGTTCTTC.

CDR3 DNA: TGCAGTGCTCCGGTCTACAATGAGCAGTTCTTC. This gives the protein CSAPVYNEQFF. The chain carries TRBV20-1 and TRBJ2-1; no firm D call. With 5 bases removed from V and 3 bases from J, the gap between germline ends came to 5 bases. From germline, CDR1 is DFQATT and CDR2 SNEGSKA (reference sequence). This CDR3 comprises 11 residues.

This chain joins TRBV11-1 and TRBJ2-1, with D tentatively TRBD2 (6 bases). CDR1 and CDR2 (germline): SGHAT, FQDESV (reference sequence). The CDR3 has 14 amino acids. V lost 5 bases and J 7 bases, leaving 15 bases between the germline ends. The CDR3 spells CASSQGRLANEQFF. The CDR3 bases are TGTGCCAGCAGCCAAGGGAGGCTAGCTAATGAGCAGTTCTTC.

The rearrangement links TRBV10-3 to TRBJ2-7; D not resolved. This CDR3 comprises 12 residues. Germline V gene data show CDR1 as ENHRY and CDR2 as SYGVKD. Trimming cost V 0 bases and J 7 bases, with 7 bases left between them. The CDR3 DNA is TGTGCCATCAGTGAGTCGGGGTGGGAGCAGTACTTC. Translated: CAISESGWEQYF.

The gene calls are TRBV28 and TRBJ1-5; 7 bases map to TRBD1. The CDR3 length is 15 residues. Losses at the gene ends were 5 bases for V and 5 bases for J; bases not matched to a gene: 9. The V gene's germline CDR1 is MDHEN and CDR2 SYDVKM. The CDR3 region has the DNA TGTGCCAGCAGTGTCACAGGGGTCCACGATCAGCCCCAGCATTTT. This encodes CASSVTGVHDQPQHF.

The rearrangement uses TRBV28 and TRBJ1-2, with D possibly matching TRBD1 (5 bases). Per germline, CDR1 MDHEN and CDR2 SYDVKM. The CDR3 length is 12 residues. Trimming removed 5 bases at V and 9 bases at J, with 13 bases between. The CDR3 is CASSLPQESYTF. CDR3 DNA: TGTGCCAGCAGTCTCCCACAGGAAAGCTACACCTTC.

This clone was counted once. The V and J genes are TRBV9 and TRBJ1-4; D is uncertain. The CDR3 has 15 amino acids. V lost 4 bases and J 9 bases, leaving 19 bases between the germline ends. CDR1 and CDR2 from the germline V gene are SGDLS and YYNGEE. The CDR3 nucleotides read TGTGCCAGCAGCCCACCGGGGTCTGAGAGTAAAAAACTGTTTTTT. This sequence encodes CASSPPGSESKKLFF.

The chain joins TRBV2 to TRBJ2-5; 9 positions agree with TRBD1. The CDR3 covers 15 residues. Germline V gene lookup returns CDR1 SNHLY and CDR2 FYNNEI. V shed 4 bases, J shed 5 bases, and the junction held 8 bases outside the gene matches. The CDR3 loop is CASSGVGQGGETQYF. In nucleotides, the CDR3 is TGTGCCAGCAGTGGCGTGGGACAGGGAGGGGAGACCCAGTACTTC.

This chain joins TRBV7-8 and TRBJ2-1, with D unclear. Germline CDR1 is SGHVS and CDR2 is FQNEAQ. V was pared by 3 bases and J by 3 bases, with 6 bases between. The CDR3 contains 13 residues. CDR3 residues: CASSLGNYNEQFF. The DNA of the CDR3 is TGTGCCAGCAGCTTGGGCAACTACAATGAGCAGTTCTTC.

The genes are TRBV19 and TRBJ2-6; 10 nucleotides align to TRBD1. This CDR3 contains 19 residues. V was pared by 6 bases and J by 3 bases, with 14 bases of the junction left unmatched. Germline V gives CDR1 LNHDA, CDR2 SQIVND (reference sequence). The CDR3 DNA reads TGTGCCAGTAGAAAAAAACCGGGACAGGGGTTCTTTGGGGCCAACGTCCTGACTTTC. It is translated as CASRKKPGQGFFGANVLTF.

J is TRBJ1-2 and V is TRBV5-6; 8 bases align to TRBD1. V lost 3 bases and J lost 3; bases outside the gene matches: 4. Germline loops: CDR1 SGHDT, CDR2 YYEEEE. This CDR3 contains 14 residues. CDR3 coding DNA: TGTGCCAGCAGCTACCCGACAGGGGACTATGGCTACACCTTC. Translation: CASSYPTGDYGYTF.

The chain combines TRBV7-9 with TRBJ2-4; no clear D gene. The V end was cut by 3 bases, the J end by 2 bases, with 8 bases between. CDR1 and CDR2 from the germline V gene are SEHNR and FQNEAQ (reference sequence). CDR3 length: 14 amino acids. CDR3 sequence (DNA): TGTGCCAGCAGCTTGGGCAGTTCCAAAAACATTCAGTACTTC. Its translation is CASSLGSSKNIQYF.

This clone came up a few times. This sequence joins TRBV7-2 and TRBJ1-2, with D unresolved. The CDR3 has 14 amino acids. Germline V lookup: CDR1 SGHTA, CDR2 FQGNSA. V was cut by 5 bases and J by 3 bases, with 13 bases left in between. The CDR3 here is CASSALGGDYGYTF. The CDR3 DNA reads TGTGCCAGCAGCGCATTGGGCGGGGACTATGGCTACACCTTC.

This clone was seen once. The chain is built from TRBV6-5 and TRBJ2-6; D uncertain. Germline CDR1 and CDR2: MNHEY and SVGAGI. Trimming removed 0 bases at V and 1 base at J, with 7 bases between. The CDR3 length is 16 residues. The CDR3 reads CASSYSARSGANVLTF. CDR3 DNA sequence: TGTGCCAGCAGTTACTCGGCCCGTTCTGGGGCCAACGTCCTGACTTTC.

The CDR3 DNA follows: TGTGCCAGCTCACCGACAGGGACCGGGGAGCTGTTTTTT. Its protein is CASSPTGTGELFF. V usage is TRBV18 and J usage is TRBJ2-2; TRBD1 matches 7 bases. V shed 3 bases, J shed 5 bases, and the junction held 0 bases outside the gene matches. The CDR3 spans 13 residues. Germline CDR1 is KGHSH and CDR2 is LQKENI.